A single T cell receptor beta chain is shown here with its context. Antigen specificity is unknown. Here immunoSEQ multiplex PCR was the method, and the copy in TCRdb shows in-frame clones only, minus some. The sample contains 150,000 or so clones, approximately 86% of which appear only once. Germline CDR1 MGHRA, CDR2 YSYEKL. The V end lost 0 bases, the J end lost 2 bases, and 9 bases lay between the germline ends. This CDR3 comprises 15 residues. The data belong to a study of lymphopenia after photon versus proton radiotherapy. Points from the study as a whole: Better survival with proton therapy was suggested as possible, not demonstrated.

The TCR was taken from a man aged 50 to 59 with gastric cancer. The chain employs TRBV4-1 and TRBJ2-3, with D unresolved. This specimen was peripheral blood, taken from a patient treated with photon-based radiotherapy. As DNA, the CDR3 is TGCGCCAGCAGCCAAGAGAGGCAGTTCACAGATACGCAGTATTTT. Translating it yields CASSQERQFTDTQYF.